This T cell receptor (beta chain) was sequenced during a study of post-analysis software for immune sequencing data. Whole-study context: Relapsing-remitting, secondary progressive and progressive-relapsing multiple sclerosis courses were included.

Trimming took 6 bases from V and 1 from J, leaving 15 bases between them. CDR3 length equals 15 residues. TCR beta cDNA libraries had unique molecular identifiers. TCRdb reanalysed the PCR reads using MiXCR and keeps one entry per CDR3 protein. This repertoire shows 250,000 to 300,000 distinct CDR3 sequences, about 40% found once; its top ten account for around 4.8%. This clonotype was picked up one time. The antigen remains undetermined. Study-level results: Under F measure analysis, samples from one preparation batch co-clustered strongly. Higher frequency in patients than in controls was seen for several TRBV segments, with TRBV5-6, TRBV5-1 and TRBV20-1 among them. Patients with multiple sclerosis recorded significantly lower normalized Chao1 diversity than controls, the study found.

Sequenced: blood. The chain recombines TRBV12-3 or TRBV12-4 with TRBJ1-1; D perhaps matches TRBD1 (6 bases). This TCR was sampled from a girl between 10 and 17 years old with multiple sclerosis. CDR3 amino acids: CASSPPGRGNTEAFF. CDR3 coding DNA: TGTGCCAGCAGCCCTCCTGGCAGGGGGAACACTGAAGCTTTCTTT.